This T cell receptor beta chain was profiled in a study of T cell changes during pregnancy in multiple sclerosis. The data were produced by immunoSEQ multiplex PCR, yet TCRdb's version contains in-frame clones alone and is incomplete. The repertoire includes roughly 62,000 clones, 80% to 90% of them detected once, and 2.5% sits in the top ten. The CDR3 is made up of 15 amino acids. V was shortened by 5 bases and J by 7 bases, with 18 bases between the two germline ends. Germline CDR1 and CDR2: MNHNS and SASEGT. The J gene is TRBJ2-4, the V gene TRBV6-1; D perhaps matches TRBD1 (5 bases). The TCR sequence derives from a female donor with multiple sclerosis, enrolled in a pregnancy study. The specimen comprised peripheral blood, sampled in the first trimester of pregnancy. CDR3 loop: CASSPLGVGGNIQYF. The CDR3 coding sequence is TGTGCCAGCAGTCCTCTAGGGGTGGGTGGGAACATTCAGTACTTC.